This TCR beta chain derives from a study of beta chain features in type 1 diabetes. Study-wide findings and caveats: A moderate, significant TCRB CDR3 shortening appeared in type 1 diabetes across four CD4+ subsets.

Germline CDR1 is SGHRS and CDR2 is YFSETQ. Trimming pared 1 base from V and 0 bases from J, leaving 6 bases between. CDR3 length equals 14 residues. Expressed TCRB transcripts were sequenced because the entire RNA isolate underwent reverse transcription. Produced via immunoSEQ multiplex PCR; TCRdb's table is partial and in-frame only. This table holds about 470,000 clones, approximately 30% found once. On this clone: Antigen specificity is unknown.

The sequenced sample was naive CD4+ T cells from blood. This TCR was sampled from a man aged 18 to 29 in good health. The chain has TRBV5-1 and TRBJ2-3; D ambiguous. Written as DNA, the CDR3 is TGCGCCAGCAGCTTGTCCGGGAGCACAGATACGCAGTATTTT. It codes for CASSLSGSTDTQYF.